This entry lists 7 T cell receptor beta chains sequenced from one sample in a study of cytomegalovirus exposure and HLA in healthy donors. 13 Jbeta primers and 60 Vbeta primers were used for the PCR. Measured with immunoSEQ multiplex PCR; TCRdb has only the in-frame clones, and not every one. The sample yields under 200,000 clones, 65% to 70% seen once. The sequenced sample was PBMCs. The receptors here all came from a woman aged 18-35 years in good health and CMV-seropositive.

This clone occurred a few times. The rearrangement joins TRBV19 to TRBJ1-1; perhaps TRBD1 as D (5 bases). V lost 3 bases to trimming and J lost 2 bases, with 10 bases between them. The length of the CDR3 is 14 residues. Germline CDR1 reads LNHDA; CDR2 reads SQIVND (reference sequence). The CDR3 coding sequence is TGTGCCAGTAGTATTTGGGGCTCCAACACTGAAGCTTTCTTT. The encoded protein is CASSIWGSNTEAFF. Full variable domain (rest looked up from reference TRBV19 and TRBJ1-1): DGGITQSPKYLFRKEGQNVTLSCEQNLNHDAMYWYRQDPGQGLRLIYYSQIVNDFQKGDIAEGYSVSREKKESFPLTVTSAQKNPTAFYLCASSIWGSNTEAFFGQGTRLTVV.

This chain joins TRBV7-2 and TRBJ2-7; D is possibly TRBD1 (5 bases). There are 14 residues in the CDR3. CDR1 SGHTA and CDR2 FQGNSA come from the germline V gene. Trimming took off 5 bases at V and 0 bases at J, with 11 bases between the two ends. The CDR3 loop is CASSPQASSYEQYF. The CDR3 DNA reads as TGTGCCAGCAGCCCACAGGCGAGCTCCTACGAGCAGTACTTC.

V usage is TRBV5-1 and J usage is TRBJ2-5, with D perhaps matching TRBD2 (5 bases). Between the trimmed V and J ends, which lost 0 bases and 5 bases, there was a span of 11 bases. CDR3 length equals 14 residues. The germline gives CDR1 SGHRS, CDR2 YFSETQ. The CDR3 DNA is TGCGCCAGCAGCTTGGGTGGGAGCTTGGAGACCCAGTACTTC. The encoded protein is CASSLGGSLETQYF. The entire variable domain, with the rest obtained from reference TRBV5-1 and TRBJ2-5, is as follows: KAGVTQTPRYLIKTRGQQVTLSCSPISGHRSVSWYQQTPGQGLQFLFEYFSETQRNKGNFPGRFSGRQFSNSRSEMNVSTLELGDSALYLCASSLGGSLETQYFGPGTRLLVL.

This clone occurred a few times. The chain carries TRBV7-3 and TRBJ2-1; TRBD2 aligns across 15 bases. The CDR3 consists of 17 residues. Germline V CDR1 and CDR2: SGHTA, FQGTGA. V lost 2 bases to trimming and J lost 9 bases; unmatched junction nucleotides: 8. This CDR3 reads CASSLAGTSGRFREQFF. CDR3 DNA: TGTGCCAGCAGCTTAGCAGGGACTAGCGGGAGGTTTCGTGAGCAGTTCTTC.

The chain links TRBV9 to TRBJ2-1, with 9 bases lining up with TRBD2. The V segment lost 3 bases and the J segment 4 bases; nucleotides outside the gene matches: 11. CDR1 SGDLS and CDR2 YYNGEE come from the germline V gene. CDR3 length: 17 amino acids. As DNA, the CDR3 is TGTGCCAGCAGCGGGGCTAGCGGGGCCTTACAATACAATGAGCAGTTCTTC. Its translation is CASSGASGALQYNEQFF. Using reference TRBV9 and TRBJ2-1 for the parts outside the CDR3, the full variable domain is DSGVTQTPKHLITATGQRVTLRCSPRSGDLSVYWYQQSLDQGLQFLIQYYNGEERAKGNILERFSAQQFPDLHSELNLSSLELGDSALYFCASSGASGALQYNEQFFGPGTRLTVL.

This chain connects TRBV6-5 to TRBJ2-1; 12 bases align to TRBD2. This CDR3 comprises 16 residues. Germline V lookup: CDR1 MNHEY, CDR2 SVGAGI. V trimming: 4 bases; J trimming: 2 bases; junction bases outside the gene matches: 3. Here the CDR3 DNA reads TGTGCCAGCAGTTCCTCTAGCGGGGGGGCCTACAATGAGCAGTTCTTC. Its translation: CASSSSSGGAYNEQFF.

The CDR3 nucleotides read TGTGCCAGCAGCCGGACTGTAGGGGGCACTTCACCCCTCCACTTT. Amino acids: CASSRTVGGTSPLHF. The rearrangement links TRBV14 to TRBJ1-6; 7 bases fit TRBD1. V lost 4 bases, J lost 9 bases, and 9 bases stayed unmatched. From germline, CDR1 is SGHDN and CDR2 FVKESK. The CDR3 is 15 amino acids.